This paragraph reports one T cell receptor (beta chain). The antigen remains unidentified. Germline V gene sequence: CDR1 SQVTM, CDR2 ANQGSEA. Trimming left V 6 bases short and J 5 bases short, with 16 bases between. The CDR3 is 14 amino acids. The sample originates from a study of T cell repertoires in cytomegalovirus infection. Turning to the study itself: Indications came from public TCR beta signatures; they pointed to CMV infection and to a matching HLA type.

Via MiXCR, TCRdb re-called the reads, giving one row per CDR3 protein. The repertoire holds hundreds of thousands of distinct CDR3 sequences, about a third seen once, with about an eighth in the top ten. Here the sequenced sample was cultured CD8+ T cells from PBMCs, taken from culture after CMV antigen stimulation. The chain couples TRBV29-1 to TRBJ2-2; D uncertain. The TCR originated in a human donor in good health (CMV status not recorded). Some clones in this sample may be carry-over from other donors' samples. DNA of the CDR3: TGCAGCGTCGCGTTCGAGATATGGACCGGGGAGCTGTTTTTT. It specifies CSVAFEIWTGELFF.